Listed below are T cell receptor beta chains from one sample, sequenced in a study of T cell repertoires in cytomegalovirus infection. From the reads, TCRdb called clonotypes with MiXCR, one entry per CDR3 protein. Of approximately 500,000 distinct CDR3 sequences listed, around 30% are singletons. These TCRs are of unknown antigen specificity. The sequencing used cultured PBMCs, collected from culture after CMV antigen stimulation. Receptors originate from a human donor in good health (CMV status not recorded). Some clones in this sample may be carry-over from other donors' samples. Each CDR3 is given with its conserved first and last residue. A D gene is named only where the DNA matches it firmly. Expanded clones get a size class; other rows say once, few or many, or leave the size out.

NA,TRBV2,NA,TRBJ1-5,TGTGCCAGCAGGGGCAGAAATAGCAATCAGCCCCAGCATTTT,CASRGRNSNQPQHF
TRBD1,TRBV19,once,TRBJ2-3,TGTGCCAGCGTCCGACAGGGGGCAGATACGCAGTATTTT,CASVRQGADTQYF
NA,TRBV7-4,NA,TRBJ2-7,TGTGCCAGCAGCTTAGGGGTGGGGTCGGGACTCGACGAGCAGTACTTC,CASSLGVGSGLDEQYF
NA,TRBV6-1,few,TRBJ2-1,TGTGCCAGCAGTAGGAGAGGGGATTACAATGAGCAGTTCTTC,CASSRRGDYNEQFF
TRBD2,TRBV2,NA,TRBJ2-1,TGTGCCAGCAGTGAACGAACTAGCGGGAGCTCCTACAATGAGCAGTTCTTC,CASSERTSGSSYNEQFF
NA,TRBV5-5,NA,TRBJ2-2,TGTGCCAGCAGCCAGGACTTATTAAACACCGGGGAGCTGTTTTTT,CASSQDLLNTGELFF
TRBD2,TRBV20-1,NA,TRBJ2-1,TGCAGTGCTAGACCGGGGACTAGCGTTTTTCGTGACGAGCAGTTCTTC,CSARPGTSVFRDEQFF
TRBD1,TRBV19,NA,TRBJ2-6,TGTGCCAGTAGTGAAGGGGGCACTGGGGCCAACGTCCTGACTTTC,CASSEGGTGANVLTF
NA,TRBV7-2,many,TRBJ1-3,TGTGCCAGCAGCTTAGGGGCGGGCTCTGGAAACACCATATATTTT,CASSLGAGSGNTIYF
TRBD2,TRBV6-2/TRBV6-3,few,TRBJ2-1,TGTGCCAGCAGTCCGGGACTAGCGGGAGGATACTCCTACAATGAGCAGTTCTTC,CASSPGLAGGYSYNEQFF
TRBD2,TRBV7-2,many,TRBJ2-5,TGTGCCAGCAGCCCCCGGACTAGCGGGAGTTCGAAGACCCAGTACTTC,CASSPRTSGSSKTQYF
NA,TRBV15,NA,TRBJ2-1,TGTGCCACCAGCAGAGTTTCTTCAGGGGAGCAGTTCTTC,CATSRVSSGEQFF
NA,TRBV6-6,NA,TRBJ2-1,TGTGCCAGCAGCTCGGGACGGAAAATGGGGGATGAGCAGTTCTTC,CASSSGRKMGDEQFF
TRBD2,TRBV10-3,few,TRBJ2-3,TGTGCCACAGGGACGGGTGTTACGGGAGGAACAGATACGCAGTATTTT,CATGTGVTGGTDTQYF
NA,TRBV30,NA,TRBJ2-7,TGTGCCTGGAGTGTACAGAATCGATTGCAGCAGTACTTC,CAWSVQNRLQQYF
NA,TRBV12-3/TRBV12-4,few,TRBJ2-3,TGTGCCAGCACCAAAGGGACAAATACGCAGTATTTT,CASTKGTNTQYF
TRBD2,TRBV6-6,NA,TRBJ2-4,TGTGCCAGCAGTTGGATAGGGGAGCGGGAGGGCCGTCTAGCCAAAAACATTCAGTACTTC,CASSWIGEREGRLAKNIQYF
NA,TRBV15,NA,TRBJ2-7,TGTGCCACCAGCAGAGAGGGGGGAGCCTACGAGCAGTACTTC,CATSREGGAYEQYF
NA,TRBV6-5,NA,TRBJ1-1,TGTGCCAGCAGTTACTCGATATTACCGGGGCCGATCGAGAACACTGAAGCTTTCTTT,CASSYSILPGPIENTEAFF
TRBD2,TRBV7-9,many,TRBJ2-1,TGTGCCAGCAGGGCGGAACTAGCGGGCCATGAGCAGTTCTTC,CASRAELAGHEQFF
NA,TRBV11-3,many,TRBJ2-5,TGTGCCAGCAGCTTAGGAAGTCACGGGGTAGAGACCCAGTACTTC,CASSLGSHGVETQYF
TRBD2,TRBV7-9,NA,TRBJ2-1,TGTGCCAGCAGCTTAGTGGACCAAGCGGGGCTCAATGAGCAGTTCTTC,CASSLVDQAGLNEQFF
NA,TRBV6-1,NA,TRBJ2-1,TGTGCCAGCAGACGGGGGAGGTATGTCTACAATGAGCAGTTCTTC,CASRRGRYVYNEQFF
TRBD2,TRBV12-5,few,TRBJ2-2,TGTGCTAGTGGTTTGGTAGCGGGACCTACCTCCGGGGAGCTGTTTTTT,CASGLVAGPTSGELFF
NA,TRBV27,few,TRBJ1-1,TGTGCCAGCAGCCCCCGTTTTGGGCCGGTGAGCACTGAAGCTTTCTTT,CASSPRFGPVSTEAFF
NA,TRBV29-1,few,TRBJ1-2,TGCAGCGTTGTAGTGACGGGCGACTACACCTTC,CSVVVTGDYTF
TRBD1,TRBV28,many,TRBJ2-6,TGTGCCAGCAGTTTAAGGACAGGGAGAAACTCTGGGGCCAACGTCCTGACTTTC,CASSLRTGRNSGANVLTF
TRBD1,TRBV7-6,NA,TRBJ1-2,TGTGCCAGCAGCTTAGATTTCCGGAGGAAGGGACAGGGTCCCCTCTATCGCGGCTACACCTTC,CASSLDFRRKGQGPLYRGYTF
NA,TRBV7-2,many,TRBJ2-1,TGTGCCAGCAGCTTAGTCGGAAGCGGGCCTAAAAAAAATGAGCAGTTCTTC,CASSLVGSGPKKNEQFF
NA,TRBV4-1,few,TRBJ1-3,TGCGCCAGCAGCCAAGGGGGGGGCAGCTTACTGGTGGTTTCTGGAAACACCATATATTTT,CASSQGGGSLLVVSGNTIYF
TRBD2,TRBV6-2/TRBV6-3,few,TRBJ2-1,TGTGCCAGCAAACTAGCGGGAGAGCAGTATGAGCAGTTCTTC,CASKLAGEQYEQFF
TRBD1,TRBV28,NA,TRBJ1-2,TGTGCCAGCAGTTTTGTGGGACAGATTGGCGGATATGGCTACACCTTC,CASSFVGQIGGYGYTF
NA,TRBV28,NA,TRBJ2-3,TGTGCCAGCAGCCGGGTTGAGGACACAGATACGCAGTATTTT,CASSRVEDTDTQYF
TRBD1,TRBV28,NA,TRBJ2-3,TGTGCCAGCAGTGGGGCTCCGGGACAGGGCACAGATACGCAGTATTTT,CASSGAPGQGTDTQYF
NA,TRBV30,NA,TRBJ1-1,TGTGCCTGGAGTACTTGGGGGAATCCGACGAACACTGAAGCTTTCTTT,CAWSTWGNPTNTEAFF
TRBD1,TRBV11-2,NA,TRBJ2-1,TGTGCCAGCAGCCCGGACAGGGGATTGCATGAGCAGTTCTTC,CASSPDRGLHEQFF
NA,TRBV11-2,few,TRBJ1-1,TGTGCCAGCAGCCCGACCGCAGGCATGAACACTGAAGCTTTCTTT,CASSPTAGMNTEAFF
TRBD1,TRBV7-2,NA,TRBJ1-3,TGTGCCAGCAGCTTAGTAAGGGACAGGGTCTCTGGAAACACCATATATTTT,CASSLVRDRVSGNTIYF
NA,TRBV12-3/TRBV12-4,NA,TRBJ1-2,TGTGCCAGCAGTTTAGAGTGGGGTGGCTACACCTTC,CASSLEWGGYTF
TRBD2,TRBV28,few,TRBJ2-3,TGTGCCAGCAGTTCTGGGACTACCCGCGGCACAGATACGCAGTATTTT,CASSSGTTRGTDTQYF
TRBD1,TRBV7-8,many,TRBJ2-7,TGTGCCAGCAGCTTAAGGACAGGGGCCTACGAGCAGTACTTC,CASSLRTGAYEQYF
NA,TRBV7-2,few,TRBJ2-2,TGTGCCAGCAGCTTAACCCCGGGGAACACCGGGGAGCTGTTTTTT,CASSLTPGNTGELFF
NA,TRBV7-2,NA,TRBJ1-2,TGTGCCAGCAGCTTAGAGTTAGGGTTTGGCTATGGCTACACCTTC,CASSLELGFGYGYTF
TRBD2,TRBV24-1,few,TRBJ2-5,TGTGCCACCAGTGATTCGCTCACCCCGACTAGCAGAGAGACCCAGTACTTC,CATSDSLTPTSRETQYF
TRBD2,TRBV29-1,NA,TRBJ2-3,TGCAGCGTCCTTGGACTAGCGGGAGGTGGGTCTGTTGGAGATACGCAGTATTTT,CSVLGLAGGGSVGDTQYF
TRBD1,TRBV20-1,NA,TRBJ1-6,TGCAGTGCTAGTATCGGGACAGGAAATTCACCCCTCCACTTT,CSASIGTGNSPLHF
NA,TRBV20-1,few,TRBJ2-3,TGCAGTGCTAGCGGGGGTAGCACAGATACGCAGTATTTT,CSASGGSTDTQYF
NA,TRBV7-3,NA,TRBJ1-4,TGTGCCAGCGGTGGGTCTGCTAATGAAAAACTGTTTTTT,CASGGSANEKLFF
TRBD1,TRBV19,NA,TRBJ2-1,TGTGCCAGTAGTCTTTGGCCGGGACAGGTCCGCCTTGAGCAGTTCTTC,CASSLWPGQVRLEQFF
NA,TRBV12-3/TRBV12-4,NA,TRBJ2-1,TGTGCCAGCAGTCTTCGACGATACAATGAGCAGTTCTTC,CASSLRRYNEQFF
NA,TRBV29-1,few,TRBJ2-2,TGCAGCGTTGACCTCGATATCGCCACCGGGGAGCTGTTTTTT,CSVDLDIATGELFF
NA,TRBV20-1,few,TRBJ1-3,TGCAGTGCTACCTGGACAGCCTCTGGAAACACCATATATTTT,CSATWTASGNTIYF
TRBD2,TRBV7-2,once,TRBJ2-1,TGTGCCAGCAGCAGCCCTCTACTAGCGGGAAAGTTAGAGCAGTTCTTC,CASSSPLLAGKLEQFF